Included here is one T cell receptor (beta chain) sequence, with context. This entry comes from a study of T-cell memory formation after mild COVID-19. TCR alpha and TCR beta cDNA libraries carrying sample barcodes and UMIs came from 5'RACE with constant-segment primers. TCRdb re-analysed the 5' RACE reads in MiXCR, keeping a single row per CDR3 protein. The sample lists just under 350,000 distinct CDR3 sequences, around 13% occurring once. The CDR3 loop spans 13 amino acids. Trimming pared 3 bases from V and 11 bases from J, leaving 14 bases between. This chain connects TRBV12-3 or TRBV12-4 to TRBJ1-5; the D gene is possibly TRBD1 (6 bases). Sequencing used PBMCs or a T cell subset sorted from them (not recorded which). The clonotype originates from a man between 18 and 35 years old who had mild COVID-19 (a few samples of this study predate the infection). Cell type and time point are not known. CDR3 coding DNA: TGTGCCAGCAGTTTGGGTTCTCAGGGGACCCAGCATTTT. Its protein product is CASSLGSQGTQHF.